The rows below give T cell receptor beta chains drawn from one sample of a study of cytomegalovirus exposure and HLA in healthy donors. TCRdb's copy holds only in-frame clones and misses some; the assay was immunoSEQ multiplex PCR. The sample records under 200,000 clones, roughly 82% being singletons. Sequencing was performed on PBMCs. The receptors derive from a woman aged 45-60 years in good health and CMV-seronegative. The CDR3 runs from the conserved cysteine through the conserved F or W. Fields, in order: J gene, D gene, clone size, V gene, CDR3 protein, CDR3 DNA. D genes are given only for firm matches. Clone size appears in some rows only: once, few, many, or a class for an expanded clone.

>TRBJ2-2|-|-|TRBV18
CASSPGAGNTGELFF
TGTGCCAGCTCACCAGGAGCGGGGAACACCGGGGAGCTGTTTTTT
>TRBJ2-5|-|-|TRBV7-7
CASSSTGSQGETQYF
TGTGCTAGCAGCTCCACGGGGTCACAGGGCGAGACCCAGTACTTC
>TRBJ1-1|TRBD1|-|TRBV9
CASSVDGTGGDLAFF
TGTGCCAGCAGCGTAGATGGGACAGGGGGTGATTTGGCTTTCTTT
>TRBJ2-7|-|-|TRBV6-1
CASAEGGGRSYEQYF
TGTGCCAGCGCCGAAGGGGGGGGGCGATCCTACGAGCAGTACTTC
>TRBJ2-5|-|-|TRBV28
CASSLRSGQETQYF
TGTGCCAGCAGTTTGCGATCAGGCCAAGAGACCCAGTACTTC
>TRBJ2-4|TRBD2|few|TRBV4-1
CASSLSSGGKNIQYF
TGCGCCAGCAGCCTTTCCTCGGGAGGTAAAAACATTCAGTACTTC
>TRBJ2-2|-|-|TRBV19
CASSIWGRGTGELFF
TGTGCCAGTAGTATTTGGGGAAGGGGGACCGGGGAGCTGTTTTTT
>TRBJ2-7|-|-|TRBV30
CAWTKGLATYEQYF
TGTGCCTGGACCAAAGGGCTAGCGACCTACGAGCAGTACTTC
>TRBJ1-1|TRBD1|-|TRBV9
CASSSLTGGITEAFF
TGTGCCAGCAGCTCTCTAACAGGGGGCATCACTGAAGCTTTCTTT
>TRBJ2-1|-|-|TRBV19
CASRRTALIYNEQFF
TGTGCCAGTAGAAGGACAGCTCTTATTTACAATGAGCAGTTCTTC
>TRBJ1-1|-|-|TRBV18
CASSSQKNTEAFF
TGTGCCAGCTCAAGTCAGAAGAACACTGAAGCTTTCTTT
>TRBJ2-7|-|-|TRBV19
CASSRGNIGKNEQYF
TGTGCCAGTAGTCGGGGGAACATAGGAAAGAACGAGCAGTACTTC
>TRBJ1-6|TRBD1|once|TRBV2
CASSEVEGAGSPLHF
TGTGCCAGCAGTGAAGTAGAGGGGGCTGGATCACCCCTCCACTTT
>TRBJ2-7|-|-|TRBV5-1
CASSLGPEQYF
TGCGCCAGCAGCTTGGGCCCCGAGCAGTACTTC
>TRBJ2-1|TRBD2|-|TRBV5-1
CASSMGLAGYNEQFF
TGCGCCAGCAGCATGGGACTAGCGGGATACAATGAGCAGTTCTTC
>TRBJ1-2|-|-|TRBV7-9
CASSQFLTVDYGYTF
TGTGCCAGCAGCCAATTCCTTACAGTAGACTATGGCTACACCTTC
>TRBJ2-7|-|once|TRBV2
CASSEALRGRKQYF
TGTGCCAGCAGTGAAGCGCTAAGGGGTCGCAAGCAGTACTTC
>TRBJ2-1|-|-|TRBV28
CASSNAGGPYNEQFF
TGTGCCAGCAGCAACGCGGGTGGGCCCTACAATGAGCAGTTCTTC
>TRBJ1-6|TRBD1|-|TRBV18
CASSPRQGDNSPLHF
TGTGCCAGCTCACCCAGACAGGGGGATAATTCACCCCTCCACTTT
>TRBJ2-3|TRBD2|-|TRBV5-8
CASSRGLAGSGDTQYF
TGTGCCAGCAGCCGAGGACTAGCGGGGTCCGGGGATACGCAGTATTTT
>TRBJ1-4|-|-|TRBV7-8
CASSPRGTPEKLFF
TGTGCCAGCAGCCCCCGTGGGACTCCGGAAAAACTGTTTTTT
>TRBJ1-3|-|-|TRBV28
CASSLGGPYSGNTIYF
TGTGCCAGCAGTTTAGGGGGCCCCTACTCTGGAAACACCATATATTTT
>TRBJ2-5|TRBD2|-|TRBV5-1
CASKILAGRETQYF
TGCGCCAGCAAAATCCTAGCGGGGAGGGAGACCCAGTACTTC
>TRBJ2-1|TRBD1|-|TRBV6-1
CASITGTEPLGEQFF
TGTGCCAGCATAACCGGGACAGAGCCCCTCGGGGAGCAGTTCTTC
>TRBJ2-7|-|-|TRBV7-9
CASSPLGGINYEQYF
TGTGCCAGCAGCCCACTAGGAGGGATTAACTACGAGCAGTACTTC
>TRBJ2-2|-|-|TRBV15
CATAVGGDTGELFF
TGTGCCACCGCGGTGGGGGGTGATACCGGGGAGCTGTTTTTT
>TRBJ1-5|TRBD1|-|TRBV28
CASSGTGANQPQHF
TGTGCCAGCAGTGGGACAGGGGCAAATCAGCCCCAGCATTTT
>TRBJ1-3|-|-|TRBV5-6
CASSLLHRVENTIYF
TGTGCCAGCAGCTTGCTTCACAGGGTGGAAAACACCATATATTTT
>TRBJ2-2|-|once|TRBV7-8
CASSLPTRVNTGELFF
TGTGCCAGCAGCTTACCGACTAGAGTGAACACCGGGGAGCTGTTTTTT
>TRBJ1-5|TRBD1|-|TRBV7-8
CASSLTTGLGEPQHF
TGTGCCAGCAGCCTCACGACAGGGCTGGGGGAGCCCCAGCATTTT
>TRBJ2-7|-|-|TRBV9
CASSVGGSGYEQYF
TGTGCCAGCAGCGTAGGGGGTAGCGGTTACGAGCAGTACTTC
>TRBJ2-3|TRBD2|-|TRBV11-3
CASSLGAGGPTDTQYF
TGTGCCAGCAGCTTAGGAGCGGGAGGGCCGACAGATACGCAGTATTTT
>TRBJ2-3|TRBD1|-|TRBV18
CASSPFLIRDRATDTQYF
TGTGCCAGCTCACCATTCTTGATTAGGGACAGGGCAACAGATACGCAGTATTTT
>TRBJ2-1|-|-|TRBV7-2
CASSLVRANEQFF
TGTGCCAGCAGCTTAGTCAGGGCCAATGAGCAGTTCTTC
>TRBJ2-1|-|few|TRBV28
CASSFRGVHNEQFF
TGTGCCAGCAGTTTTCGAGGTGTCCACAATGAGCAGTTCTTC
>TRBJ1-1|-|-|TRBV2
CAAKGSVNTEAFF
TGTGCCGCCAAGGGTAGCGTGAACACTGAAGCTTTCTTT
>TRBJ2-1|TRBD2|-|TRBV29-1
CSVVILAGGPNEQFF
TGCAGCGTTGTAATCCTAGCGGGAGGGCCCAATGAGCAGTTCTTC
>TRBJ2-1|TRBD1|-|TRBV6-1
CASSDPVPGQGVF
TGTGCCAGCAGTGACCCCGTGCCGGGACAGGGGGTCTTC
>TRBJ2-7|-|-|TRBV7-6
CASSPRQGSYEQYF
TGTGCCAGCAGCCCACGGCAGGGATCCTACGAGCAGTACTTC
>TRBJ2-5|TRBD2|few|TRBV4-1
CASSQVGGDVTQYF
TGCGCCAGCAGCCAAGTGGGGGGGGACGTCACCCAGTACTTC
>TRBJ2-3|-|-|TRBV5-1
CASSKPPDTQYF
TGCGCCAGCAGCAAGCCCCCCGATACGCAGTATTTT
>TRBJ2-1|TRBD2|-|TRBV27
CASSRGGGRLHNEQFF
TGTGCCAGCAGCCGCGGGGGCGGGAGGCTACACAATGAGCAGTTCTTC
>TRBJ2-7|TRBD1|once|TRBV10-2
CASSRTGGPYEQYF
TGCGCCAGCAGCCGGACAGGGGGCCCCTACGAGCAGTACTTC
>TRBJ2-1|TRBD1|-|TRBV6-4
CASSLGQHNEQFF
TGTGCCAGCAGTCTGGGACAGCACAATGAGCAGTTCTTC
>TRBJ2-1|-|-|TRBV7-3
CASSLGPTLDEQFF
TGTGCCAGCAGCTTAGGGCCTACCCTCGATGAGCAGTTCTTC
>TRBJ1-3|TRBD1|-|TRBV2
CASTGQISGNTIYF
TGTGCCAGTACGGGACAGATCTCTGGAAACACCATATATTTT
>TRBJ2-1|-|-|TRBV11-2
CASSPPGSKRNEQFF
TGTGCCAGCAGCCCCCCCGGGAGTAAACGGAATGAGCAGTTCTTC
>TRBJ1-5|-|-|TRBV28
CASRRGGQPQHF
TGTGCCAGCCGCCGGGGGGGTCAGCCCCAGCATTTT
>TRBJ1-1|-|-|TRBV6-6
CASASQNTEAFF
TGTGCCAGCGCTTCACAGAACACTGAAGCTTTCTTT
>TRBJ2-2|-|-|TRBV7-9
CASSLAGGIGELFF
TGTGCCAGCAGCTTAGCTGGGGGGATCGGGGAGCTGTTTTTT